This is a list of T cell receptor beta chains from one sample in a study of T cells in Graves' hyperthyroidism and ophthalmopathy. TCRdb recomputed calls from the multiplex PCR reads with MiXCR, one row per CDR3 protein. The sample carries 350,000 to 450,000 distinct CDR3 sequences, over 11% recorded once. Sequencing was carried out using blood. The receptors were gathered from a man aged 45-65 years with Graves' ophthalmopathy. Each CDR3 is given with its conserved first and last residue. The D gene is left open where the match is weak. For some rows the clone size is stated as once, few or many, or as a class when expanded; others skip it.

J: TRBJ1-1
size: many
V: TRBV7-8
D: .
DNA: TGTGCCAGCAGCCCGGGAGGGAATAGTGACACTGAAGCTTTCTTT
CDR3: CASSPGGNSDTEAFF

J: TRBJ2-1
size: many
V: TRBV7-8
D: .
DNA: TGTGCCAGCAGCTTAGCGGATAGGGAGCTGTACAATGAGCAGTTCTTC
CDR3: CASSLADRELYNEQFF

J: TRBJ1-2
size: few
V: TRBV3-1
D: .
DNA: TGTGCCAGCAGCCCGAACAACTACAGGGACCACTATGGCTACACCTTC
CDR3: CASSPNNYRDHYGYTF

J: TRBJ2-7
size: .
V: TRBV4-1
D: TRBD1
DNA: TGCGCCAGCAGCCAAACACCGGGACAGGGAACCCACGAGCAGTACTTC
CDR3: CASSQTPGQGTHEQYF

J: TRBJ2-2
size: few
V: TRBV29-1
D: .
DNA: TGCAGCGTGATCCGGGACACCGCGAACACCGGGGAGCTGTTTTTT
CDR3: CSVIRDTANTGELFF

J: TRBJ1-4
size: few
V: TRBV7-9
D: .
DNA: TGTGCCAGCAGCAGGGGACTAGCGGGAGGTGCAACTAGTGAAAAACTGTTTTTT
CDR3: CASSRGLAGGATSEKLFF

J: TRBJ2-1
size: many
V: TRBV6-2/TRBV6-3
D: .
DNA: TGTGCCAGCAGAACGCAAGCGGCCTCCTACAATGAGCAGTTCTTC
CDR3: CASRTQAASYNEQFF

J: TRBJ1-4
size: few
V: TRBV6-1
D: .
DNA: TGTGCCAGCAGACAGGGACCGATAAATGAAAAACTGTTTTTT
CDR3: CASRQGPINEKLFF

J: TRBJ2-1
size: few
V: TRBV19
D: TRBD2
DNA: TGTGCCAGTAGTAGAGGGAAGCGGGGGGATGAGCAGTTCTTC
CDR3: CASSRGKRGDEQFF

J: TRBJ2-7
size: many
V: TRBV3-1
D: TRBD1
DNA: TGTGCCAGCAGCCATAGGGACAGGGACCTGAACGAGCAGTACTTC
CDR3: CASSHRDRDLNEQYF

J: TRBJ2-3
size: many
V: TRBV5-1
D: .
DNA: TGCGCCAGCACCCTAGGCAGTCCCACAGATACGCAGTATTTT
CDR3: CASTLGSPTDTQYF

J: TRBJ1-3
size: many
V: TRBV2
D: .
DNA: TGTGCCAGCACAGAGATCACTGGAAACACCATATATTTT
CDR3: CASTEITGNTIYF

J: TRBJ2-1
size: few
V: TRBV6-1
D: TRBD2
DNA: TGTGCCAGCAGTTATCTAGCGGGAGGGGTTGATGAGCAGTTCTTC
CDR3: CASSYLAGGVDEQFF

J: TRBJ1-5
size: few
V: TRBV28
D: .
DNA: TGTGCCAGCAGTCCCGGGAGCCAGCCCCAGCATTTT
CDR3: CASSPGSQPQHF

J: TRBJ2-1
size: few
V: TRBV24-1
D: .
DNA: TGTGCCACCAGTGATTTTGGGCAGGGGCGGAATGAGCAGTTCTTC
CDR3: CATSDFGQGRNEQFF

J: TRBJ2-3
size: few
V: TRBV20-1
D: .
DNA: TGCAGTGCTAGAGAGGGACTGTACTCTAGCACAGATACGCAGTATTTT
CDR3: CSAREGLYSSTDTQYF

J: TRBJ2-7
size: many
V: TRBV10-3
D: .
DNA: TGTGCCATCAAGGCAGGGGTGACCGACGAGCAGTACTTC
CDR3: CAIKAGVTDEQYF